A single sample is the source of the 10 T cell receptor beta chains below, sequenced in a study of blood T cells in healthy people across ages. Through a sample-barcoded 5' primer and a J-beta primer mix, a second PCR was run for about 6 to 12 cycles. TCRdb reprocessed the 5' RACE reads with MiXCR, giving one entry per CDR3 protein. The table lists roughly 500,000 distinct CDR3 sequences, 27% of them singletons. What was sequenced was blood. These receptors all stem from a woman in her sixties or seventies in good health.

This clonotype has more than one count but fewer than ten. The chain has TRBV12-3 or TRBV12-4 and TRBJ1-1; D perhaps matches TRBD1 (5 bases). This CDR3 region has 11 residues. With 6 bases removed from V and 8 bases from J, the gap between germline ends came to 10 bases. This CDR3 is CASRRGSEAFF. CDR3 bases: TGTGCCAGCAGAAGGGGTTCGGAAGCTTTCTTT.

The chain combines TRBV12-3 or TRBV12-4 with TRBJ1-1, with D maybe TRBD1 (5 bases). V was clipped by 6 bases and J by 3 bases, with 11 bases between them. CDR3 length: 13 residues. CDR3 in amino acids: CASRPGEDTEAFF. The CDR3 nucleotides read TGTGCCAGCAGACCGGGGGAAGACACTGAAGCTTTCTTT.

This chain links TRBV5-1 with TRBJ1-2, with D tentatively TRBD1 (5 bases). CDR3 length: 15 residues. Germline lookup yields CDR1 SGHRS and CDR2 YFSETQ. Trimming pared 1 base from V and 4 bases from J, leaving 14 bases between. The CDR3 spells CASSLSGDRGYGYTF. CDR3 in DNA: TGCGCCAGCAGCTTGTCTGGGGATAGGGGCTATGGCTACACCTTC.

This clonotype was detected only a few times. The chain couples TRBV4-2 to TRBJ2-4; the D is unclear. The ends were cut back, 0 bases at V and 0 bases at J, with 9 bases in the middle. In germline, CDR1 is LGHNA, CDR2 YNFKEQ. This CDR3 is 16 amino acids long. The CDR3 loop is CASSQDRERAKNIQYF. The CDR3 DNA follows: TGTGCCAGCAGCCAAGATCGCGAGCGAGCCAAAAACATTCAGTACTTC.

In its sample, this clonotype was seen a few times. V and J are TRBV5-5 and TRBJ2-7; 7 bases map to TRBD1. The CDR3 extends over 15 amino acids. Germline values: CDR1 SGHKS, CDR2 YYEKEE (reference sequence). The junction had 9 bases not matched to a gene; V was cut back by 4 bases and J by 2 bases. Written as DNA, the CDR3 is TGTGCCAGCAGCCTACAAGGGGGCGCAACCTACGAGCAGTACTTC. Protein sequence: CASSLQGGATYEQYF.

In this sample, this clonotype turned up a few times. At one end the junction does not follow the germline gene, possibly because of a read error. V is TRBV30 and J is TRBJ2-1, with 7 positions matching TRBD1. Per the germline V gene, CDR1 is GTSNPN and CDR2 is SVGIG (reference sequence). The CDR3 has 14 residues. CDR3 DNA sequence: TGTGCCTGGAGCGTAGGGGGCGCCTACAGTGAGCAGTTCTTC. Amino acid sequence: CAWSVGGAYSEQFF.

The gene calls are TRBV7-2 and TRBJ2-4; D unclear. CDR1 SGHTA and CDR2 FQGNSA come from the germline V gene. The CDR3 has 15 amino acids. Trimming took off 5 bases at V and 3 bases at J, with 14 bases between the two ends. The CDR3, as DNA: TGTGCCAGCAGCCCGAGGAGTACCCACAAAAACATTCAGTACTTC. Protein product: CASSPRSTHKNIQYF.

A few counts support this clonotype. The V and J genes are TRBV7-2 and TRBJ1-2; TRBD1 aligns across 11 bases. In germline, CDR1 is SGHTA, CDR2 FQGNSA. V dropped 5 bases and J dropped 8; count of bases not matched to a gene: 10. The CDR3 has 15 amino acids. The CDR3 here is CASSTTGTGGNGYTF. Written as DNA, the CDR3 is TGTGCCAGCAGCACCACCGGGACAGGGGGGAACGGCTACACCTTC.

This clonotype occurred a few times. The rearrangement joins TRBV16 to TRBJ2-7; possibly TRBD1 for D (5 bases). CDR3 length equals 13 residues. Germline CDR1 reads KGHSY; CDR2 reads FQNENV. The V end was cut by 2 bases, the J end by 6 bases, with 11 bases between. This CDR3 reads CASSQIGASEQYF. Here the CDR3 DNA reads TGTGCCAGCAGCCAAATAGGGGCAAGCGAGCAGTACTTC.

The table lists this clonotype with a few counts. The chain joins TRBV4-2 to TRBJ1-2; D remains unclear. V was pared by 1 base and J by 4 bases, with 13 bases between. The CDR3 is made up of 15 amino acids. Germline values: CDR1 LGHNA, CDR2 YNFKEQ. The CDR3 sequence is CASSQGPGEGYGYTF. For the CDR3, the DNA is TGTGCCAGCAGCCAAGGGCCCGGGGAAGGCTATGGCTACACCTTC.